These 7 T cell receptor beta chains came from one sample sequenced in a study of cytomegalovirus exposure and HLA in healthy donors. The PCR contained 60 Vbeta and 13 Jbeta primers. Sequencing used immunoSEQ multiplex PCR; TCRdb keeps in-frame clones, though not all of them. The data contain roughly 140,000 clones, 73% of them singletons. The sequenced sample was PBMCs. All receptors come from a human donor in good health.

This chain connects TRBV10-3 to TRBJ2-5; 9 nucleotides agree with TRBD2. Germline-derived CDR1 and CDR2 are ENHRY and SYGVKD. Trimming removed 6 bases from V and 4 bases from J; junction bases left unmatched: 9. The CDR3 length is 15 residues. The CDR3 loop reads CAIRKREEGVETQYF. CDR3 coding DNA: TGTGCCATCAGAAAGCGGGAGGAAGGGGTAGAGACCCAGTACTTC.

Regarding this clone: This specimen includes other DNA sequences encoding the same CDR3. The J gene is TRBJ1-1, the V gene TRBV6-1; D may be TRBD1 (6 bases). This CDR3 is 13 amino acids long. V lost 4 bases to trimming and J lost 5 bases, with 11 bases between them. From germline, CDR1 is MNHNS and CDR2 SASEGT. Here the CDR3 DNA reads TGTGCCAGCAGTGTGCAGGGGAATACTGAAGCTTTCTTT. Amino acids: CASSVQGNTEAFF.

This rearrangement joins TRBV29-1 to TRBJ2-3, with a tentative D call TRBD2 (5 bases). V dropped 1 base and J dropped 2 bases, with 13 bases sitting between them. Germline-derived CDR1 and CDR2 are SQVTM and ANQGSEA. There are 15 residues in the CDR3. CDR3 nucleotide sequence: TGCAGCGTTGAAGTGGGGAGCGCCAACACAGATACGCAGTATTTT. It codes for CSVEVGSANTDTQYF.

This rearrangement joins TRBV19 to TRBJ2-7; weak D call: TRBD2 (6 bases). Trimming removed 4 bases from V and 6 bases from J, with 13 bases in between. CDR1 LNHDA and CDR2 SQIVND come from the germline V gene (reference sequence). This CDR3 is built from 13 residues. The CDR3 nucleotides read TGTGCCAGTAGTAGTAGACTAGTCGGCGAGCAGTACTTC. This sequence encodes CASSSRLVGEQYF.

The gene calls are TRBV7-9 and TRBJ1-1; D possibly corresponds to TRBD1 (6 bases). The CDR3 contains 14 residues. Trimming shortened V by 6 bases and J by 5 bases, and 16 bases separated the two germline ends. The V gene's germline CDR1 is SEHNR and CDR2 FQNEAQ (reference sequence). This chain's CDR3 is CASRKTGKGTEAFF. The CDR3 DNA follows: TGTGCCAGCAGGAAAACAGGGAAGGGGACTGAAGCTTTCTTT.

J is TRBJ1-5 and V is TRBV28; no clear D gene. This CDR3 is 15 amino acids long. Deletions cut 4 bases from V and 2 bases from J, with 12 bases between. Germline CDR1 reads MDHEN; CDR2 reads SYDVKM. The CDR3: CASSYTPLGNQPQHF. The CDR3 DNA is TGTGCCAGCAGTTACACACCGCTGGGCAATCAGCCCCAGCATTTT.

The chain has TRBV27 and TRBJ2-2; TRBD2 matches at 12 bases. The CDR3 has 16 residues. Germline V gene sequence: CDR1 MNHEY, CDR2 SMNVEV (reference sequence). After removal of 3 bases from V and 7 bases from J, the junction contained 6 bases not matched to a gene. The CDR3 sequence: CASSLTSGSWVGELFF. The CDR3 DNA follows: TGTGCCAGCAGTTTGACTAGCGGGAGTTGGGTCGGGGAGCTGTTTTTT.